What follows describes a single T cell receptor beta chain. Donors sampled were nominally healthy, though unrecorded immune exposures were likely. Use of 60 Vbeta and 13 Jbeta primers characterized the PCR. TCRdb's copy holds only in-frame clones and misses some; the assay was immunoSEQ multiplex PCR. The sample includes 90,000 to 95,000 clones, 80% of them seen just once. The data originate from a study of cytomegalovirus exposure and HLA in healthy donors. The V gene's germline CDR1 is MNHEY and CDR2 SVGAGI. The length of the CDR3 is 12 residues. V lost 4 bases and J 15 bases, leaving 13 bases between the germline ends.

Sequencing used PBMCs. J is TRBJ2-6 and V is TRBV6-5; D uncertain. The clonotype originates from a man aged 18 to 29 in good health and CMV-seronegative. The CDR3 region is CASSSLYSDLTF. The CDR3 nucleotides read TGTGCCAGCAGTTCCTTATACTCCGACCTGACTTTC.